These 9 T cell receptor beta chains share one sample of origin, sequenced in a study of blood T cell repertoires in COVID-19. The method was immunoSEQ multiplex PCR; TCRdb's version includes in-frame clones alone and lacks a portion of them. The sample lists some 250,000 clones, 70% to 90% occurring once. The sequencing sample was made of PBMCs or T cells enriched from blood (not recorded which). These receptors were taken from a woman aged 50 to 60 who had recovered from COVID-19.

This clone was counted a few times. The J gene is TRBJ1-1, the V gene TRBV12-3 or TRBV12-4, with 7 positions matching TRBD1. J lost 5 bases, V lost 7 bases, and 7 bases had no gene match. The CDR3 consists of 13 residues. Written as DNA, the CDR3 is TGTGCCAGCACTCGACAGGGCTTAACTGAAGCTTTCTTT. This codes for CASTRQGLTEAFF.

V gene TRBV11-2 combines with J gene TRBJ2-7, with 10 bases fitting TRBD2. The CDR3 has 15 amino acids. CDR1 is SGHAT, CDR2 FQNNGV, per germline. V lost 1 base, J lost 4 bases, and 4 bases stayed unmatched. The CDR3 DNA reads TGTGCCAGCAGCTTAGTAGCTAGCGGGAGATACGAGCAGTACTTC. Residues: CASSLVASGRYEQYF.

The chain uses TRBV30 and TRBJ2-2, with 9 bases that match TRBD2. The CDR3 contains 17 residues. V lost 3 bases, J lost 4 bases, and 12 bases stayed unmatched. Germline V CDR1 and CDR2: GTSNPN, SVGIG (reference sequence). CDR3 in amino acids: CAWSTSFSGRSTGELFF. As DNA, the CDR3 is TGTGCCTGGAGCACCTCCTTCAGCGGGAGGAGCACCGGGGAGCTGTTTTTT.

CDR3 region: CASNPTGRGSPLHF. In nucleotides, the CDR3 is TGTGCCAGCAACCCGACAGGGAGAGGATCACCCCTCCACTTT. This chain links TRBV28 with TRBJ1-6, with 7 nucleotides matching TRBD1. CDR1 is MDHEN and CDR2 is SYDVKM in the germline V gene. V lost 7 bases, J lost 10 bases, and 10 bases stayed unmatched. The CDR3 is made up of 14 amino acids.

The V call is TRBV9, the J call TRBJ2-3; 7 bases match TRBD2. CDR1 is SGDLS and CDR2 is YYNGEE in the germline V gene. This CDR3 contains 13 residues. With 1 base clipped from V and 4 bases from J, the junction kept 0 bases outside the gene matches. The CDR3 nucleotides are TGTGCCAGCAGCGTAACTAGCGCAGATACGCAGTATTTT. The encoded protein is CASSVTSADTQYF.

A single count supports this clone. V gene TRBV5-5 combines with J gene TRBJ1-4, with D maybe TRBD1 (5 bases). From germline, CDR1 is SGHKS and CDR2 YYEKEE (reference sequence). The length of the CDR3 is 16 residues. The V and J ends lost 1 base and 4 bases respectively, with 14 bases between them. CDR3 loop: CASSLRSGDDNEKLFF. The CDR3 nucleotides read TGTGCCAGCAGCTTGCGCTCGGGGGATGATAATGAAAAACTGTTTTTT.

The chain has TRBV11-2 and TRBJ1-1, with D tentatively TRBD1 (5 bases). V was trimmed by 2 bases and J by 0 bases, leaving 13 bases between them. Germline V gene data show CDR1 as SGHAT and CDR2 as FQNNGV. The CDR3 consists of 16 residues. The CDR3 reads CASSLYGGGMNTEAFF. CDR3 in DNA: TGTGCCAGCAGCTTATATGGGGGGGGAATGAACACTGAAGCTTTCTTT.

The chain combines TRBV12-5 with TRBJ2-1, with 8 positions matching TRBD2. The CDR3 has 14 residues. The V and J ends lost 6 bases and 6 bases, in that order; junction bases with no gene match: 7. From germline, CDR1 is LGHNT and CDR2 FRNRAP. DNA of the CDR3: TGTGCTAGTGGCCGGGAGGGAGGGAGCAATGAGCAGTTCTTC. This gives the protein CASGREGGSNEQFF. Full variable domain (missing parts from reference TRBV12-5 and TRBJ2-1): DARVTQTPRHKVTEMGQEVTMRCQPILGHNTVFWYRQTMMQGLELLAYFRNRAPLDDSGMPKDRFSAEMPDATLATLKIQPSEPRDSAVYFCASGREGGSNEQFFGPGTRLTVL.

The rearrangement links TRBV30 to TRBJ2-7; no firm D call. The CDR3 is 12 amino acids. Per germline, CDR1 GTSNPN and CDR2 SVGIG (reference sequence). The V end lost 3 bases, the J end lost 6 bases, and 12 bases lay between the germline ends. The DNA for the CDR3 is TGTGCCTGGAGCATAGCCAGTTCCGAGCAGTACTTC. Encoded protein: CAWSIASSEQYF.